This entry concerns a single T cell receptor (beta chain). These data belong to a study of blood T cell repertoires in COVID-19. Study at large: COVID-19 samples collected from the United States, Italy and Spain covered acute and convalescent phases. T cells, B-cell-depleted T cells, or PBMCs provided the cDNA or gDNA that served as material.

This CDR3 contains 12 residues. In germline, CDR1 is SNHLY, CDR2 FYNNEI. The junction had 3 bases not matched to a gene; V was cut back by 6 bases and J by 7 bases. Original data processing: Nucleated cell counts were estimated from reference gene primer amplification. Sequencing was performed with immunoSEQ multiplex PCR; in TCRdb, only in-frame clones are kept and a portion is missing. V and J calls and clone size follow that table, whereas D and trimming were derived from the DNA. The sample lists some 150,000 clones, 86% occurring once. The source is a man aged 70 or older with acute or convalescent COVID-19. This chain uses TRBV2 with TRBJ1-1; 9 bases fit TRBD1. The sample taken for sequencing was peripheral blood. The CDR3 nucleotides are TGTGCCAGCAGGGGACAGGGACTTGAAGCTTTCTTT. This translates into CASRGQGLEAFF.